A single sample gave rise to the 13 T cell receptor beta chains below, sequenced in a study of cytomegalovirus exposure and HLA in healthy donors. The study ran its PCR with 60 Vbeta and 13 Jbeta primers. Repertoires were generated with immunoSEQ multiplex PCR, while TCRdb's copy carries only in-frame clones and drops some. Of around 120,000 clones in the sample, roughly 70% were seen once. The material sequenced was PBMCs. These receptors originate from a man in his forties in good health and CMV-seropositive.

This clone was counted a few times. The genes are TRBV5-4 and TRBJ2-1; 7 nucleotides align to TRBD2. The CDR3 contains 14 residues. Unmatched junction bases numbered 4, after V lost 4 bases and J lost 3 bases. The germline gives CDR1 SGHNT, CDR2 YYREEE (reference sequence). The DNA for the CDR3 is TGTGCCAGCAGCAAGGCGGGAGACTACAATGAGCAGTTCTTC. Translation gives CASSKAGDYNEQFF.

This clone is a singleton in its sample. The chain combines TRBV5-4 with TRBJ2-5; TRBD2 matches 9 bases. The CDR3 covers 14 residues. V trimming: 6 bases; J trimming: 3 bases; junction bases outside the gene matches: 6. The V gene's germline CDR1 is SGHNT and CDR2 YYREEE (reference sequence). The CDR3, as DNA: TGTGCCAGCAACGCGTTAGCGGGAGAAGAGACCCAGTACTTC. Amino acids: CASNALAGEETQYF.

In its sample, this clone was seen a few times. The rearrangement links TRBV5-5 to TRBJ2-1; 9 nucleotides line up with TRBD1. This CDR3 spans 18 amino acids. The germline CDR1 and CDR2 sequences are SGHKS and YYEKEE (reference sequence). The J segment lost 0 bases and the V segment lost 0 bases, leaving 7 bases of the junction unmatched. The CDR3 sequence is CASSLATGGSSSYNEQFF. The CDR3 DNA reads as TGTGCCAGCAGCTTGGCCACAGGGGGCTCCAGCTCCTACAATGAGCAGTTCTTC.

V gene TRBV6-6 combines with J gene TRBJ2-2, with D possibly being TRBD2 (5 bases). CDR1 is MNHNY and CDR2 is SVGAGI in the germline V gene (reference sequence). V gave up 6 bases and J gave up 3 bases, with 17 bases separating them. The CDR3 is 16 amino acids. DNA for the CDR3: TGTGCCAGCAGCCCCCGGGGTGGATCTTACACCGGGGAGCTGTTTTTT. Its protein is CASSPRGGSYTGELFF.

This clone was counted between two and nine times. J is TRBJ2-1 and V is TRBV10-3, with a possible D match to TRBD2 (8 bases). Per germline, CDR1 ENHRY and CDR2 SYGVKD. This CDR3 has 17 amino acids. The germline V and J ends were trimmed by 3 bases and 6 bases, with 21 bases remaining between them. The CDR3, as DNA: TGTGCCATCAGTGACCGGAAGGGGGCGGGAGGCGGCAATGAGCAGTTCTTC. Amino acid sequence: CAISDRKGAGGGNEQFF.

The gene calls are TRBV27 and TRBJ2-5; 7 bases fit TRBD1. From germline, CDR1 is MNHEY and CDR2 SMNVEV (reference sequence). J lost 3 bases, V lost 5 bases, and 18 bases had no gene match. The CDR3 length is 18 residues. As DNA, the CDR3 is TGTGCCAGCAGTCCTATCTCCCCCGCAGGGACAGAGGAAGAGACCCAGTACTTC. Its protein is CASSPISPAGTEEETQYF.

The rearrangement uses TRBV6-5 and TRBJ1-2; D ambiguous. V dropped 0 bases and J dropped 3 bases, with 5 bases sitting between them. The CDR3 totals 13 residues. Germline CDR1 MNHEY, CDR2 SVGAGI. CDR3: CASSYSADYGYTF. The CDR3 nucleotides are TGTGCCAGCAGTTACTCGGCCGACTATGGCTACACCTTC.

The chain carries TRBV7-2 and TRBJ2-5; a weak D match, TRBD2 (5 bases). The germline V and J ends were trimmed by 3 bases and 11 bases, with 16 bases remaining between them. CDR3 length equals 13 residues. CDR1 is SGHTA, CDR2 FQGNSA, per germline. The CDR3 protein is CASSFDQRREQYF. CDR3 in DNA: TGTGCCAGCAGCTTCGACCAGCGGCGTGAGCAGTACTTC.

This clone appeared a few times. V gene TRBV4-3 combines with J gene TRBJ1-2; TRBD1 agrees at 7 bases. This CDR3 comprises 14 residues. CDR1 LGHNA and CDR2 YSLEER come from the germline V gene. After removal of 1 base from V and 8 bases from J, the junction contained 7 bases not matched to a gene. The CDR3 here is CASSQGQGYGGYTF. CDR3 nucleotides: TGCGCCAGCAGCCAAGGACAGGGCTACGGGGGCTACACCTTC.

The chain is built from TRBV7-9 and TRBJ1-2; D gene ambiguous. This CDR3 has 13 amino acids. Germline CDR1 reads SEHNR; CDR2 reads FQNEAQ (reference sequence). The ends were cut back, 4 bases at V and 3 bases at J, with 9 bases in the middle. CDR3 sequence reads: CASSSVIYYGYTF. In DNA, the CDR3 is TGTGCCAGCAGCTCGGTCATATACTATGGCTACACCTTC.

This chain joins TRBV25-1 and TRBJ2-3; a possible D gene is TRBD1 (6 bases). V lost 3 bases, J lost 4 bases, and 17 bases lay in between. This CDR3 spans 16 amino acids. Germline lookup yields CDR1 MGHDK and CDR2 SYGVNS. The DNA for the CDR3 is TGTGCCAGCAGTGATTCCACAGGGTCCCGCGCAGATACGCAGTATTTT. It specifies CASSDSTGSRADTQYF.

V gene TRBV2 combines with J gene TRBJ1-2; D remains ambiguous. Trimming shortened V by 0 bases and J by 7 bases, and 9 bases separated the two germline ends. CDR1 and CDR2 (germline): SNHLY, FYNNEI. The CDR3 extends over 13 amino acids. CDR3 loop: CASSEAGGFGYTF. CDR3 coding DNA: TGTGCCAGCAGTGAAGCAGGAGGCTTTGGCTACACCTTC.

CDR3 DNA sequence: TGTGCCAGCAACAGCGGAAGCACAGATACGCAGTATTTT. Protein product: CASNSGSTDTQYF. V and J are TRBV6-5 and TRBJ2-3; D might be TRBD2 (5 bases). This CDR3 region has 13 residues. Looked up from germline, CDR1 is MNHEY and CDR2 is SVGAGI. Trimming cost V 7 bases and J 0 bases, with 8 bases left between them.